This T cell receptor (beta chain) was obtained from a study of Graves' ophthalmopathy and Graves' hyperthyroidism (dated by TCRdb to 2016 to 2019). Regarding the study in general: Peripheral blood was collected at initial diagnosis, prior to any treatment. To tell Graves' ophthalmopathy apart from Graves' hyperthyroidism, and to predict which patients would progress to ophthalmopathy, the study relied on TCR beta repertoire signatures. In total, some 140 blood samples were TCR-sequenced: fewer than 50 ophthalmopathy, some 80 hyperthyroidism and about 17 hyperthyroidism-to-ophthalmopathy patients. To explore V-J signatures distinguishing ophthalmopathy from hyperthyroidism, a discovery set of under 110 patients (fewer than 45 ophthalmopathy, roughly 56 stable hyperthyroidism) was enrolled. An independent validation cohort comprised roughly 20 hyperthyroidism patients and over 15 patients who later progressed from hyperthyroidism to ophthalmopathy. In over 5 hyperthyroidism patients, the T-cell repertoire of thyroid tissue was compared with the T-cell repertoire of blood. Once sampling was done, hyperthyroidism patients were given methimazole at a starting dose of 30 mg daily, while ophthalmopathy patients were given high-dose intravenous methylprednisolone. The 90 or so discovery patients were randomly split 7:3 into training and test sets.

Broad study findings and their caveats: In validation, the model predicted ophthalmopathy progression with 55% to 71% sensitivity and around 72% specificity; some 13 predicted patients were CT-confirmed with GO in a median of around 6 months. The 13-signature model separated ophthalmopathy from stable hyperthyroidism with approximately 85% sensitivity and 81.08% specificity in cross-validation, and 80%/75% in the test set. Most of the expanded thyroid clonotypes with a frequency above 0.001 were also detected in blood, and it was suggested that the thyroid immune response may be reflected by blood repertoires. Sample size was not statistically predetermined, and group allocation was not concealed from the investigators.

TCR beta CDR3 regions were amplified from RNA transcripts for repertoire sequencing. HTBI primers and the Qiagen OneStep RT-PCR kit were used in a first-round RT-PCR, which was followed by a second-round multiplex PCR, size selection and purification. Libraries were sequenced paired-end with 100 bp reads on an Illumina HiSeq2000. The original methods were these. SOAPnuke was used for read processing, and reads with adapters, uncalled bases, a mean Phred below 15, or no exact constant-primer or identifier match were discarded. High-quality paired reads were merged with COPE v1.2.5. Each unique nucleotide sequence was treated as a clonotype, and MiTCR v1.1 was used to align the clonotypes to the IMGT TRB V, D and J references. The analysis was limited to V-J combinations with a frequency above 0.0001, which together covered over 98% of repertoires. For each V-J combination, a TCR clonal expansion and chaos score was defined as F50 clonal expansion divided by the chaos observed in the TCRdist matrix. Welch's t-statistics and random forest were used to reduce features to about a dozen V-J combinations, which were fed into a naive Bayes classifier. The Morisita-Horn index was used to measure how similar the thyroid and blood repertoires were. TCRdb reworked the public reads: Q25 trimming with fastp, MiXCR clone assembly, productive beta chains retained. Rows with a matching CDR3 protein are joined into one entry that keeps the most common DNA and genes. The V and J calls were determined by TCRdb, not by the authors. In this sample the table shows approximately 500,000 distinct CDR3 sequences, approximately 15% of which occur a single time. Together, the top ten hold roughly 10% of the sample.

The ophthalmopathy patients had moderately to severely active disease, with a Clinical Activity Score of 3 or higher, a NOSPECS grade of 4 or higher, and a disease duration of less than 3 months. Patients were excluded if they had other autoimmune diseases, uncontrolled infections, pregnancy or lactation. Diagnosis relied on clinical symptoms, serum thyroxine, TRAb, thyroid ultrasound and orbital computed tomography. Using Ficoll-Paque density gradient centrifugation, PBMCs were isolated from 9 to 10 ml of fresh peripheral blood. Total RNA was extracted using Trizol reagent, and RNA quality was checked on an Agilent 2100 Bioanalyzer. From a lookup of the germline V gene, CDR1 and CDR2 are MNHEY and SVGEGT. Germline trimming: 2 bases from V, 1 base from J; junction bases outside gene matches: 10. The cysteine opens and the phenylalanine closes a CDR3 of 17 amino acids. Only CDR3 DNA remains: 51 bases, in frame from the first base.

This clonotype has at least ten counts. Its antigen is unknown. No much larger clonotype is one base removed from it; base qualities were not supplied. This receptor was obtained from a woman aged 25 to 39 with Graves' ophthalmopathy. Donor details come from another sample of the same person, matched by shared clones. The sample was blood. Recombination connected TRBV6-2 or TRBV6-3 to TRBJ1-1; 7 of the junction bases match TRBD1. The nucleotide sequence is TGTGCCAGCAGTTACCCGACAGGGATCGGGTGGAACACTGAAGCTTTCTTT. This sequence encodes CASSYPTGIGWNTEAFF.